The 6 T cell receptor beta chains in this list originate from one sample, sequenced in a study of T cell responses to AZD1222 COVID-19 vaccine. TCRdb's copy holds only in-frame clones and misses some; the assay was immunoSEQ multiplex PCR. Here the sample spans 150,000 or so clones, around 90% being singletons. Here the sequenced sample was peripheral blood, taken on day 0 of AZD1222 vaccination. The receptor set was obtained from an adult in good health.

The chain uses TRBV28 and TRBJ2-1; D is possibly TRBD2 (5 bases). The CDR3 consists of 14 residues. CDR1 and CDR2 (germline): MDHEN, SYDVKM. V shed 6 bases and J shed 3 bases, with 12 bases lying between them. The CDR3 region is CASSLRTFYNEQFF. The CDR3 nucleotides are TGTGCCAGCAGCCTTCGGACTTTCTACAATGAGCAGTTCTTC.

V gene TRBV19 combines with J gene TRBJ1-1; D not certain. The CDR3 contains 13 residues. CDR1 is LNHDA, CDR2 SQIVND, per germline (reference sequence). Trimming shortened V by 2 bases and J by 4 bases, and 8 bases separated the two germline ends. CDR3 residues: CASSINGGTEAFF. CDR3 sequence (DNA): TGTGCCAGTAGTATAAACGGAGGCACTGAAGCTTTCTTT.

The chain is built from TRBV5-3 and TRBJ1-3; D ambiguous. TRBV5-3 carries the ORF label, with uncertain function. Trimming shortened V by 8 bases and J by 1 base, and 19 bases separated the two germline ends. This CDR3 spans 16 amino acids. The chain's CDR3 is CASLGKGPGSGNTIYF. DNA of the CDR3: TGTGCCAGCCTCGGGAAAGGTCCCGGTTCTGGAAACACCATATATTTT.

This clone has just one count. The V gene is TRBV18, the J gene TRBJ1-4; 8 positions agree with TRBD1. Germline V lookup: CDR1 KGHSH, CDR2 LQKENI. With 3 bases clipped from V and 2 bases from J, the junction kept 11 bases outside the gene matches. This CDR3 spans 18 amino acids. The CDR3 is CASSPLETGDSTNEKLFF. CDR3 in DNA: TGTGCCAGCTCACCTCTTGAGACAGGGGACTCTACTAATGAAAAACTGTTTTTT.

The chain combines TRBV19 with TRBJ2-7; no firm D call. V lost 2 bases, J lost 0 bases, and 8 bases lay in between. The CDR3 is 14 amino acids. Per germline, CDR1 LNHDA and CDR2 SQIVND (reference sequence). In DNA form, the CDR3 reads TGTGCCAGTAGTATAATCTTAGCCTCCTACGAGCAGTACTTC. Translated: CASSIILASYEQYF.

V is TRBV3-1 (or the pseudogene TRBV3-2) and J is TRBJ1-3; D is ambiguous. Trimming removed 1 base at V and 2 bases at J, with 12 bases between. The CDR3 is made up of 16 amino acids. CDR1 and CDR2 from the germline V gene are LGHDT and YNNKEL (reference sequence). CDR3 sequence (DNA): TGTGCCAGCAGCCAAGTTAGAATGGAGACTGGAAACACCATATATTTT. This sequence encodes CASSQVRMETGNTIYF.